The 19 T cell receptor beta chains below all came from one sample that was sequenced in a study of spatial heterogeneity in lung cancer (dated by TCRdb to the late 2010s). To prepare the library, 5' RACE was applied. TCRdb shows the sequencer as NextSeq 500. TCRdb reworked the public reads: Q25 trimming with fastp, MiXCR clone assembly, productive beta chains retained. Every entry covers one CDR3 protein and lists the most common genes and DNA from its rows. Across this sample there are 5,000 to 6,500 distinct CDR3 sequences, with approximately 13% seen only once. The top ten clones comprise 15% to 20% of the sample. In the paper's terms, the time point label means: sample taken at primary tumor resection. Sequences were derived from lung tissue, sampled at surgery. The receptor set was obtained from a human donor with early-stage non-small cell lung cancer.

This clonotype is labeled medium-sized. A library made for alpha chains picked up this beta chain off target, so its size means little. V usage is TRBV7-6 and J usage is TRBJ1-2; TRBD1 is a possible D gene (5 bases). Germline assignment: CDR1 SGHVS and CDR2 FNYEAQ. V lost 0 bases to trimming and J lost 4 bases, with 21 bases between them. The CDR3 covers 18 residues. DNA for the CDR3: TGTGCCAGCAGCTTAGCCATCTCGGAACAGGCACAACCCTATGGCTACACCTTC. Translation gives CASSLAISEQAQPYGYTF.

This clonotype is termed medium-sized. This beta chain is a stray sequence in a library constructed for alpha chains; its clone size is not meaningful. V is TRBV30 and J is TRBJ1-4; D is undetermined. Per the germline V gene, CDR1 is GTSNPN and CDR2 is SVGIG (reference sequence). The CDR3 is 15 amino acids. Trimming left V 2 bases short and J 5 bases short, with 15 bases between. The CDR3 spells CAWSWVWTRNEKLFF. For the CDR3, the DNA is TGTGCCTGGAGTTGGGTCTGGACGAGAAATGAAAAACTGTTTTTT.

This clonotype is deemed medium-sized. This beta chain represents an off-target read in a library built for alpha chains; its size is of limited meaning. This sequence joins TRBV19 and TRBJ2-1; tentatively, D is TRBD1 or TRBD2 (5 bases each). The CDR3 sequence is 14 residues long. Trimming left V 8 bases short and J 2 bases short, with 13 bases between. The germline gives CDR1 LNHDA, CDR2 SQIVND (reference sequence). CDR3 region: CASARGETYNEQFF. The CDR3 DNA sequence: TGTGCCAGTGCGAGAGGGGAGACCTACAATGAGCAGTTCTTC.

About this clonotype itself: The junction does not match germline at one end; this may be a read error. This beta chain turned up in a library designed for alpha chains; as an off-target read, its abundance says little. V usage is TRBV7-2 and J usage is TRBJ1-4; 7 bases agree with TRBD1. CDR1 is SGHTA, CDR2 FQGNSA, per germline. The CDR3 contains 16 residues. The CDR3 protein is CASSSGGGYTNEKLFF. The DNA for the CDR3 is TGTGCCAGCAGCTCCGGAGGGGGCTATACTAACGAAAAACTGTTTTTT.

This clonotype was recorded many times. This beta chain is an off-target read within a library intended for alpha chains, so its frequency means little. CDR3 protein: CASSKVPSGRASGEQYF. The CDR3 coding sequence is TGTGCCAGCAGCAAAGTACCTAGCGGGAGGGCCTCCGGGGAGCAGTACTTC. The V call is TRBV21-1, the J call TRBJ2-7; no DNA check was done on the table's D call, TRBD2. TRBV21-1 is termed a pseudogene. The CDR3 sequence is 17 residues long.

A word on this clonotype: Found in a library prepared for alpha chains, this beta chain is an off-target read, and its abundance has little meaning. The rearrangement uses TRBV6-1 and TRBJ2-1; TRBD2 aligns across 8 bases. The germline gives CDR1 MNHNS, CDR2 SASEGT. The CDR3 totals 13 residues. J lost 10 bases, V lost 7 bases, and 9 bases had no gene match. The CDR3 DNA reads TGTGCCAGCACCCAAGTCCGCGGGGGGGAGCAGTTCTTC. Translated: CASTQVRGGEQFF.

This clonotype is labeled as medium-sized. Found in a library prepared for alpha chains, this beta chain is an off-target read, and its abundance has little meaning. V usage is TRBV14 and J usage is TRBJ2-7, with 7 bases aligning to TRBD1. After removal of 2 bases from V and 9 bases from J, the junction contained 7 bases not matched to a gene. CDR3 length: 13 amino acids. CDR1 is SGHDN, CDR2 FVKESK, per germline. For the CDR3, the DNA is TGTGCCAGCAGCCAATCCCCAGGGGGAGTGCAGTACTTC. Protein: CASSQSPGGVQYF.

This clonotype was detected ten times or more. Since the library was made to target alpha chains, this beta chain is a stray read and its abundance is not meaningful. The chain is built from TRBV5-1 and TRBJ2-1, with 12 positions matching TRBD2. Germline V gives CDR1 SGHRS, CDR2 YFSETQ. J gave up 7 bases and V 2 bases, and 1 base lay outside the gene matches. The CDR3 consists of 14 residues. The CDR3 DNA sequence: TGCGCCAGCAGCTTACTAGCGGGAGGAAATGAGCAGTTCTTC. Amino acids: CASSLLAGGNEQFF. Looking up the rest from reference TRBV5-1 and TRBJ2-1 gives the full variable domain: KAGVTQTPRYLIKTRGQQVTLSCSPISGHRSVSWYQQTPGQGLQFLFEYFSETQRNKGNFPGRFSGRQFSNSRSEMNVSTLELGDSALYLCASSLLAGGNEQFFGPGTRLTVL.

This clonotype was seen ten or more times. Since the library was made to target alpha chains, this beta chain is a stray read and its abundance is not meaningful. The chain carries TRBV19 and TRBJ2-1; 12 positions agree with TRBD2. There are 18 residues in the CDR3. The V gene's germline CDR1 is LNHDA and CDR2 SQIVND (reference sequence). After removal of 3 bases from V and 4 bases from J, the junction contained 10 bases not matched to a gene. Here the CDR3 DNA reads TGTGCCAGTAGTATGAGGCTAGCGGGAGGGAAAGGGTACAATGAGCAGTTCTTC. Protein: CASSMRLAGGKGYNEQFF.

This clonotype is medium-sized (0.01 to 0.1%) by share. The size of this beta chain means little, since it is a stray read in a library made for alpha chains. The CDR3 is CASSRTANEQFF. Here the CDR3 DNA reads TGTGCCAGCAGCAGGACTGCCAATGAGCAGTTCTTC. The chain uses TRBV3-1 and TRBJ2-1, with a weak D call TRBD2 (5 bases). Germline CDR1 and CDR2: LGHDT and YNNKEL (reference sequence). The V gene lost 5 bases and the J gene lost 6 bases, with 8 bases spanning the gap. The CDR3 has 12 amino acids.

A word on this clonotype: In a library made to pick up alpha chains, this beta chain is a stray read with a size that means little. The chain carries TRBV6-2 or TRBV6-3 and TRBJ1-2; 10 positions match TRBD1. This CDR3 comprises 16 residues. Germline CDR1 and CDR2: MNHEY and SVGEGT. V lost 6 bases, J lost 4 bases, and 11 bases stayed unmatched. CDR3 in DNA: TGTGCCAGCAGCAAGGAGACAGGGGGCTGGGGCTATGGCTACACCTTC. Protein: CASSKETGGWGYGYTF.

This clonotype came up many times. This beta chain came through as a stray read in a library set up for alpha chains, and its size says little. The rearrangement joins TRBV7-2 to TRBJ2-1, with unresolved D. Trimming took 5 bases from V and 4 from J, leaving 15 bases between them. Germline V lookup: CDR1 SGHTA, CDR2 FQGNSA. The CDR3 contains 15 residues. The CDR3 nucleotides are TGTGCCAGCAGCCCACGCCTTGATTCGTACAATGAGCAGTTCTTC. This encodes CASSPRLDSYNEQFF.

This clonotype is labeled medium-sized. Being off target in a library aimed at alpha chains, this beta chain has a size of little meaning. This chain joins TRBV6-5 and TRBJ2-2, with TRBD1 matching 9 bases. CDR1 MNHEY and CDR2 SVGAGI come from the germline V gene. V lost 6 bases to trimming and J lost 5 bases; unmatched junction nucleotides: 10. The CDR3 extends over 16 amino acids. The CDR3 protein is CASRLLTGGETGELFF. CDR3 sequence (DNA): TGTGCCAGCAGGCTACTTACAGGGGGCGAGACCGGGGAGCTGTTTTTT.

In its sample, this clonotype was seen many times. This beta chain turned up in a library designed for alpha chains; as an off-target read, its abundance says little. The chain employs TRBV27 and TRBJ1-2; D uncertain. Trimming stripped 2 bases from V and 6 bases from J, with 10 bases between. Per germline, CDR1 MNHEY and CDR2 SMNVEV (reference sequence). The CDR3 sequence is 13 residues long. The CDR3 coding sequence is TGTGCCAGCAGTTTAAGTGGAACGAATGGCTACACCTTC. Translation gives CASSLSGTNGYTF.

This clonotype was recorded many times. This beta chain turned up in a library designed for alpha chains; as an off-target read, its abundance says little. CDR3 protein: CASSVSFTSGSTGELFF. DNA of the CDR3: TGTGCCAGCAGCGTATCTTTCACTAGCGGGAGCACCGGGGAGCTGTTTTTT. The J gene is TRBJ2-2, the V gene TRBV9; 11 nucleotides align to TRBD2. CDR3 size: 17 residues. Germline V gene sequence: CDR1 SGDLS, CDR2 YYNGEE. With V trimmed by 1 base and J by 4 bases, 6 bases remained unmatched. The whole variable domain, remainder taken from reference TRBV9 and TRBJ2-2, is DSGVTQTPKHLITATGQRVTLRCSPRSGDLSVYWYQQSLDQGLQFLIQYYNGEERAKGNILERFSAQQFPDLHSELNLSSLELGDSALYFCASSVSFTSGSTGELFFGEGSRLTVL.

This clonotype is medium-sized. This beta chain represents an off-target read in a library built for alpha chains; its size is of limited meaning. The gene calls are TRBV15 and TRBJ2-1; 7 nucleotides line up with TRBD2. V dropped 3 bases and J dropped 0; count of bases not matched to a gene: 5. The CDR3 is made up of 16 amino acids. The germline gives CDR1 LNHNV, CDR2 YYDKDF (reference sequence). Written as DNA, the CDR3 is TGTGCCACCAGCAGGGCCGGACTAGACTCCTACAATGAGCAGTTCTTC. This gives the protein CATSRAGLDSYNEQFF. Filled out from reference TRBV15 and TRBJ2-1, the complete variable domain reads DAMVIQNPRYQVTQFGKPVTLSCSQTLNHNVMYWYQQKSSQAPKLLFHYYDKDFNNEADTPDNFQSRRPNTSFCFLDIRSPGLGDTAMYLCATSRAGLDSYNEQFFGPGTRLTVL.

This clonotype was counted at least ten times. This beta chain represents an off-target read in a library built for alpha chains; its size is of limited meaning. CDR3 region: CASKPGSEQETQYF. CDR3 coding DNA: TGTGCCAGCAAGCCCGGCAGCGAACAAGAGACCCAGTACTTC. The rearrangement links TRBV11-2 to TRBJ2-5; no clear D gene. The germline V gene has CDR1 SGHAT and CDR2 FQNNGV. This CDR3 contains 14 residues. The V end was cut by 7 bases, the J end by 2 bases, with 14 bases between.

This clonotype was detected many times. This beta chain is an off-target read within a library intended for alpha chains, so its frequency means little. CDR3 in amino acids: CASSPPITGNSPLHF. DNA of the CDR3: TGTGCCAGCAGCCCACCTATAACAGGGAATTCACCCCTCCACTTT. The V gene is TRBV6-6, the J gene TRBJ1-6; D perhaps matches TRBD1 (6 bases). Deletions cut 6 bases from V and 7 bases from J, with 16 bases between. Germline CDR1 reads MNHNY; CDR2 reads SVGAGI (reference sequence). This CDR3 contains 15 residues.

A few counts support this clonotype. Being off target in a library aimed at alpha chains, this beta chain has a size of little meaning. This chain connects TRBV15 to TRBJ2-7; 7 positions agree with TRBD1. Germline values: CDR1 LNHNV, CDR2 YYDKDF (reference sequence). V trimming: 3 bases; J trimming: 0 bases; junction bases outside the gene matches: 5. This CDR3 region has 15 residues. The DNA for the CDR3 is TGTGCCACCAGCAGGGGGGACAGTACCTCCTACGAGCAGTACTTC. Translation gives CATSRGDSTSYEQYF. Full variable domain (outside the CDR3, taken from reference TRBV15 and TRBJ2-7): DAMVIQNPRYQVTQFGKPVTLSCSQTLNHNVMYWYQQKSSQAPKLLFHYYDKDFNNEADTPDNFQSRRPNTSFCFLDIRSPGLGDTAMYLCATSRGDSTSYEQYFGPGTRLTVT.